In this sample, the clone carrying this T cell receptor (beta chain) turned up many times. The data derive from a study of regulatory T cells in long-lasting Graves disease. Time point meaning: newly diagnosed GD, antithyroid drugs for less than 3 months. PBMC RNA served as the TCR library source. Arm-PCR of CDR3 regions with iRepertoire HTBI primers generated TCR beta libraries. TCRdb re-called the multiplex PCR reads with MiXCR, one entry per CDR3 protein. The sample records 500,000 or so distinct CDR3 sequences, roughly 15% being singletons. The same specimen was also included in a second study, on T cells in Graves' hyperthyroidism and ophthalmopathy. That work contributes: Exclusion of patients followed from uncontrolled infection, other autoimmune disease, pregnancy or lactation. A first-round RT-PCR of the TCR CDR3 used the HTBI primer set.

The sequence was obtained from a woman aged 40 to 65 with Graves disease. The material sequenced was peripheral blood mononuclear cells (PBMCs), taken at new diagnosis, from a patient treated with antithyroid drugs.

The CDR3 DNA reads TGTGCCAGCAGCCCGCCGGTGAGGCCCTCCAATGAGCAGTTCTTC. It specifies CASSPPVRPSNEQFF. The rearrangement links TRBV5-4 to TRBJ2-1; D gene ambiguous. This CDR3 is 15 amino acids long. Trimming left V 4 bases short and J 6 bases short, with 17 bases between. The germline CDR1 and CDR2 sequences are SGHNT and YYREEE (reference sequence).